Below, 23 T cell receptor beta chains from the same sample are listed, as sequenced in a study of cytomegalovirus exposure and HLA in healthy donors. PCR involved 60 Vbeta and 13 Jbeta primers. Produced via immunoSEQ multiplex PCR; TCRdb's table is partial and in-frame only. The profile shows approximately 150,000 clones, around 65% of them singletons. The sample taken for sequencing was PBMCs. The receptors were sampled from a male donor in good health and CMV-seronegative.

The table lists this clone with a few counts. The CDR3 loop is CSVIGQGNYGYTF. For the CDR3, the DNA is TGCAGCGTAATTGGACAGGGGAACTATGGCTACACCTTC. The genes are TRBV29-1 and TRBJ1-2; 9 positions match TRBD1. Germline V gene data show CDR1 as SQVTM and CDR2 as ANQGSEA. CDR3 length: 13 amino acids. Germline trimming cut 6 bases from V and 2 bases from J; bases unmatched to any gene: 4.

This chain uses TRBV10-3 with TRBJ1-1; weak D call: TRBD1 (5 bases). CDR3 length: 17 amino acids. Germline assignment: CDR1 ENHRY and CDR2 SYGVKD. V shed 4 bases and J shed 0 bases, with 18 bases lying between them. CDR3 region: CAISAFQGVEMNTEAFF. CDR3 in DNA: TGTGCCATCAGTGCCTTCCAGGGCGTAGAGATGAACACTGAAGCTTTCTTT.

J is TRBJ2-2 and V is TRBV2; 7 bases line up with TRBD1. CDR3 length: 15 residues. The trim removed 6 bases at V and 0 bases at J, leaving 4 bases unmatched. The germline gives CDR1 SNHLY, CDR2 FYNNEI. The CDR3 reads CASSDRVANTGELFF. DNA of the CDR3: TGTGCCAGCAGCGACAGGGTCGCGAACACCGGGGAGCTGTTTTTT.

The chain joins TRBV19 to TRBJ2-1, with TRBD2 as a possible D gene (7 bases). This CDR3 is 14 amino acids long. Germline loops: CDR1 LNHDA, CDR2 SQIVND (reference sequence). Trimming shortened V by 7 bases and J by 0 bases, and 10 bases separated the two germline ends. CDR3 DNA: TGTGCCAGTATCGGGGGGCCCTCCTACAATGAGCAGTTCTTC. Its translation: CASIGGPSYNEQFF.

V gene TRBV7-3 combines with J gene TRBJ2-5; D perhaps matches TRBD2 (5 bases). Between the trimmed V and J ends, which lost 1 base and 2 bases, there was a span of 8 bases. This CDR3 is 14 amino acids long. CDR1 SGHTA and CDR2 FQGTGA come from the germline V gene. The CDR3 bases are TGTGCCAGCAGCTTAAGGGGAGAACAAGAGACCCAGTACTTC. Encoded protein: CASSLRGEQETQYF. Full variable domain (rest looked up from reference TRBV7-3 and TRBJ2-5): GAGVSQTPSNKVTEKGKYVELRCDPISGHTALYWYRQSLGQGPEFLIYFQGTGAADDSGLPNDRFFAVRPEGSVSTLKIQRTERGDSAVYLCASSLRGEQETQYFGPGTRLLVL.

This rearrangement joins TRBV6-5 to TRBJ1-4; 7 nucleotides line up with TRBD1. The CDR3 runs to 16 residues. The V and J ends lost 2 bases and 5 bases, in that order; junction bases with no gene match: 8. Germline loops: CDR1 MNHEY, CDR2 SVGAGI. The CDR3 is CASSYNYRGGNEKLFF. The CDR3 nucleotides are TGTGCCAGCAGTTACAACTACAGGGGCGGGAATGAAAAACTGTTTTTT.

This chain uses TRBV14 with TRBJ1-4; 8 nucleotides line up with TRBD1. CDR1 and CDR2 (germline): SGHDN, FVKESK. The CDR3 runs to 11 residues. V lost 5 bases to trimming and J lost 13 bases; unmatched junction nucleotides: 3. The CDR3 DNA reads TGTGCCAGCAGCAGTACAGGGGGACTGTTTTTT. Protein product: CASSSTGGLFF.

This clone was detected once. The chain combines TRBV5-1 with TRBJ2-7; the match to TRBD1 covers 8 bases. This CDR3 region has 17 residues. Germline V gives CDR1 SGHRS, CDR2 YFSETQ. V lost 4 bases, J lost 7 bases, and 19 bases stayed unmatched. CDR3 amino acids: CASSTPTTGVESGEQYF. The CDR3 DNA sequence: TGCGCCAGCAGCACACCGACGACAGGGGTCGAATCTGGTGAGCAGTACTTC.

The chain uses TRBV20-1 and TRBJ1-2; no firm D call. With 6 bases removed from V and 3 bases from J, the gap between germline ends came to 8 bases. The CDR3 is made up of 11 amino acids. CDR1 DFQATT and CDR2 SNEGSKA come from the germline V gene (reference sequence). The CDR3 DNA sequence: TGCAGTGCACCTATTTACTATGGCTACACCTTC. Encoded protein: CSAPIYYGYTF.

As for this clone: This CDR3 is missing its conserved last phenylalanine or tryptophan, likely due to a read error. J is TRBJ1-1 and V is TRBV4-1, with 7 nucleotides matching TRBD1. This CDR3 is 14 amino acids long. CDR1 is MGHRA and CDR2 is YSYEKL in the germline V gene. The V segment lost 6 bases and the J segment 0 bases; nucleotides outside the gene matches: 4. CDR3 in amino acids: CASRVTGVNTEAFL. The CDR3 DNA is TGCGCCAGCAGGGTTACAGGGGTGAACACTGAAGCTTTCCTT.

This chain connects TRBV28 to TRBJ1-4; possible D gene TRBD1, 6 bases. Germline-derived CDR1 and CDR2 are MDHEN and SYDVKM. V gave up 5 bases and J gave up 3 bases, with 10 bases separating them. This CDR3 is built from 14 residues. The CDR3 protein is CASSGTIPNEKLFF. Here the CDR3 DNA reads TGTGCCAGCAGTGGGACAATTCCTAATGAAAAACTGTTTTTT.

Only a few counts were recorded for this clone. This chain joins TRBV9 and TRBJ1-2, with D hard to call. The CDR3 is made up of 14 amino acids. V was trimmed by 5 bases and J by 2 bases, leaving 13 bases between them. CDR1 is SGDLS and CDR2 is YYNGEE in the germline V gene. The CDR3 bases are TGTGCCAGCAGGGCAACCTCCGGGAACTATGGCTACACCTTC. Its translation is CASRATSGNYGYTF.

CDR3 nucleotide sequence: TGTGCCAGCTCACCAGGACTAGCGGGAGGGGATACGCAGTATTTT. Its translation is CASSPGLAGGDTQYF. The chain couples TRBV18 to TRBJ2-3, with 15 bases fitting TRBD2. Germline CDR1 KGHSH, CDR2 LQKENI. There are 15 residues in the CDR3. J lost 6 bases, V lost 2 bases, and 0 bases had no gene match.

This chain uses TRBV10-3 with TRBJ2-1; 9 positions agree with TRBD2. Germline V gene sequence: CDR1 ENHRY, CDR2 SYGVKD. CDR3 length: 15 amino acids. J was trimmed by 4 bases and V by 4 bases; bases with no gene match: 5. DNA for the CDR3: TGTGCCATCAGTGCCTCTAGCGGGGTTTACAATGAGCAGTTCTTC. Translated: CAISASSGVYNEQFF.

The chain employs TRBV2 and TRBJ2-1, with TRBD2 identical over 7 bases. CDR1 SNHLY and CDR2 FYNNEI come from the germline V gene. The CDR3 length is 12 residues. V was pared by 6 bases and J by 7 bases, with 3 bases of the junction left unmatched. The CDR3 coding sequence is TGTGCCAGCAGCTGGGGGGGTAATGAGCAGTTCTTC. It codes for CASSWGGNEQFF.

The chain combines TRBV6-4 with TRBJ2-7, with 9 bases lining up with TRBD1. This CDR3 contains 17 residues. J was trimmed by 6 bases and V by 2 bases; bases with no gene match: 14. Germline CDR1 MRHNA, CDR2 SNTAGT. The CDR3 protein is CASSDQRQGDIACEQYF. Here the CDR3 DNA reads TGTGCCAGCAGTGACCAACGACAGGGGGATATTGCTTGCGAGCAGTACTTC.

The chain couples TRBV10-3 to TRBJ2-7; the match to TRBD2 covers 7 bases. The V segment lost 4 bases and the J segment 7 bases; nucleotides outside the gene matches: 10. The CDR3 is 14 residues long. CDR1 and CDR2 from the germline V gene are ENHRY and SYGVKD. The CDR3 here is CAISAPGRGGEQYF. CDR3 DNA: TGTGCCATCAGTGCACCGGGACGGGGAGGGGAGCAGTACTTC.

The chain joins TRBV4-1 to TRBJ2-7; the match to TRBD2 covers 7 bases. The J segment lost 2 bases and the V segment lost 1 base, leaving 5 bases of the junction unmatched. Germline V gene data show CDR1 as MGHRA and CDR2 as YSYEKL. There are 15 residues in the CDR3. The CDR3 here is CASSQAWGGTYEQYF. The CDR3 DNA reads as TGCGCCAGCAGCCAAGCATGGGGGGGGACCTACGAGCAGTACTTC.

V usage is TRBV5-1 and J usage is TRBJ2-1; 9 bases line up with TRBD2. The CDR3 extends over 16 amino acids. Germline V gives CDR1 SGHRS, CDR2 YFSETQ. The V and J ends lost 4 bases and 6 bases, in that order; junction bases with no gene match: 11. The CDR3 here is CASSPDLAGGRNEQFF. The CDR3 coding sequence is TGCGCCAGCAGCCCGGACTTGGCGGGGGGGCGCAATGAGCAGTTCTTC.

This clone was counted only a few times. Within the sample, other DNA sequences also encode this same CDR3. The chain carries TRBV5-6 and TRBJ2-7; the D is unclear. Germline V gene lookup returns CDR1 SGHDT and CDR2 YYEEEE. The CDR3 consists of 12 residues. Trimming shortened V by 3 bases and J by 0 bases, and 4 bases separated the two germline ends. CDR3 sequence: CASSWSSYEQYF. CDR3 sequence (DNA): TGTGCCAGCAGCTGGAGCTCCTACGAGCAGTACTTC.

V usage is TRBV7-6 and J usage is TRBJ2-2, with D unclear. The CDR3 is 16 residues long. Germline V CDR1 and CDR2: SGHVS, FNYEAQ. The V gene lost 1 base and the J gene lost 0 bases, with 9 bases spanning the gap. The DNA for the CDR3 is TGTGCCAGCAGCTTAGTAGAACAGACGAACACCGGGGAGCTGTTTTTT. This codes for CASSLVEQTNTGELFF.

This clone was found a few times. The chain has TRBV25-1 and TRBJ1-2; unclear D gene. V was trimmed by 7 bases and J by 5 bases, leaving 17 bases between them. The germline gives CDR1 MGHDK, CDR2 SYGVNS. CDR3 length: 14 amino acids. CDR3 DNA sequence: TGTGCCAGCATCCCCGACGGGGTTCTGTATGGCTACACCTTC. Translation: CASIPDGVLYGYTF.

The chain combines TRBV21-1 with TRBJ2-2; TRBD2 is taken as the D call from the table, unchecked against the DNA. TRBV21-1 is reported as a pseudogene. This CDR3 region has 15 residues. This chain's CDR3 is CATRLVGGPTGELFF. The CDR3 DNA sequence: TGTGCCACCAGATTAGTCGGGGGGCCCACCGGGGAGCTGTTTTTT.